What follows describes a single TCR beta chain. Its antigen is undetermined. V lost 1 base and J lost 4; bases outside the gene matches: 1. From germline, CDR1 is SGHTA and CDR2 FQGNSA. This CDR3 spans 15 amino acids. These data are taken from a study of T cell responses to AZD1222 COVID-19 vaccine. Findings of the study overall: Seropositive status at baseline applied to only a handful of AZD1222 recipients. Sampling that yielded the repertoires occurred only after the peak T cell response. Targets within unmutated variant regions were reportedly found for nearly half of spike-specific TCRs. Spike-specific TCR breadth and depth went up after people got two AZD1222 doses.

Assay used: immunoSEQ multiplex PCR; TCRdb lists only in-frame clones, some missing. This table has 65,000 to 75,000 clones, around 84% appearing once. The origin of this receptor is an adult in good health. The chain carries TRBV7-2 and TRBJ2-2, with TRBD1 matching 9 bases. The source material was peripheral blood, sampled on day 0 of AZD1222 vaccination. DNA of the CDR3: TGTGCCAGCAGCTTAGTGGACAGGGGCACCGGGGAGCTGTTTTTT. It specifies CASSLVDRGTGELFF. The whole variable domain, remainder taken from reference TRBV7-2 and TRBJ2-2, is GAGVSQSPSNKVTEKGKDVELRCDPISGHTALYWYRQSLGQGLEFLIYFQGNSAPDKSGLPSDRFSAERTGGSVSTLTIQRTQQEDSAVYLCASSLVDRGTGELFFGEGSRLTVL.